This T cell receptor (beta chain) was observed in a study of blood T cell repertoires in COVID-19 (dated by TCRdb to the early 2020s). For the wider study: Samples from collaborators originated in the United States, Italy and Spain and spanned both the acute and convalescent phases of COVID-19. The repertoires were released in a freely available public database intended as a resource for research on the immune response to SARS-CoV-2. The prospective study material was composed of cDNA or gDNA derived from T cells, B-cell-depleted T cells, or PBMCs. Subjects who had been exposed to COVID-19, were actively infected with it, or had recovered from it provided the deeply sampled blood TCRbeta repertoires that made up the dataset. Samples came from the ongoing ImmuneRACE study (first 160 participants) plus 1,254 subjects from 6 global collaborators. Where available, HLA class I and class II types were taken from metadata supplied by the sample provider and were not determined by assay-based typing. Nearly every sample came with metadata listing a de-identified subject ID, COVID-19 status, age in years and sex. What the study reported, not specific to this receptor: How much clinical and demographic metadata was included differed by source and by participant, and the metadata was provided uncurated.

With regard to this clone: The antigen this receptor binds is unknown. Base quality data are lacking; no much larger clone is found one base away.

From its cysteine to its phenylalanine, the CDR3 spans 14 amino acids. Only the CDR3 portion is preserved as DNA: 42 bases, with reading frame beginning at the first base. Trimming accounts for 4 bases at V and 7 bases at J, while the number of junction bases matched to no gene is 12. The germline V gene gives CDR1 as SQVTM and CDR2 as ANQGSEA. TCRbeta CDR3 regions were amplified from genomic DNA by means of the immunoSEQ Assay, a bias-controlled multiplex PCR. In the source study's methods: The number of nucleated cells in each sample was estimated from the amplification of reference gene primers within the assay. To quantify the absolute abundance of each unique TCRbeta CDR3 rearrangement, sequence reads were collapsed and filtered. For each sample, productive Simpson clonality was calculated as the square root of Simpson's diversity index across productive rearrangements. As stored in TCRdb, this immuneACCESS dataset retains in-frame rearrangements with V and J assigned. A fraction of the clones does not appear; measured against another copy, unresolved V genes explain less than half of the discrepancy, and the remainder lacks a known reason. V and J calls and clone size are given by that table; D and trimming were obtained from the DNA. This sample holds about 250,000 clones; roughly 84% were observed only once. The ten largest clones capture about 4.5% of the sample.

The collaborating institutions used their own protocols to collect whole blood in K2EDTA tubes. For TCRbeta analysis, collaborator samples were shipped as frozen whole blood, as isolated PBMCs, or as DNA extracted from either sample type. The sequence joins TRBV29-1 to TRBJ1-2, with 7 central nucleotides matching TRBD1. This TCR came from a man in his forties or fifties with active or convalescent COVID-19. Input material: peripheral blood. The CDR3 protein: CSVGGGPVLGGYTF. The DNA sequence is TGCAGCGTTGGAGGGGGCCCCGTCTTAGGTGGCTACACCTTC. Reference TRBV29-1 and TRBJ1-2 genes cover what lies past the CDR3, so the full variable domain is SAVISQKPSRDICQRGTSLTIQCQVDSQVTMMFWYRQQPGQSLTLIATANQGSEATYESGFVIDKFPISRPNLTFSTLTVSNMSPEDSSIYLCSVGGGPVLGGYTFGSGTRLTVV.